These T cell receptor beta chains were read from a single sample in a study of cytomegalovirus exposure and HLA in healthy donors. Libraries were prepared by immunoSEQ multiplex PCR; TCRdb keeps only in-frame clonotypes and omits some of them. The sample includes under 150,000 clones, about 81% of them seen just once. Sequencing used PBMCs. The receptors originated from a woman in her thirties or forties in good health and CMV-seropositive. The CDR3 runs from the conserved cysteine through the conserved F or W. D genes are given only for firm matches. A clone size is listed for some rows: how often the clone was seen (once, few, many), or a class if it is expanded.

>-|-|TRBJ2-3|14|TRBV7-9
TGTGCCAGCAGCTTTTCAAGCGTGGCAGATACGCAGTATTTT
CASSFSSVADTQYF
>-|once|TRBJ2-2|13|TRBV29-1
TGCAGCGTTGAAACACAGAACACCGGGGAGCTGTTTTTT
CSVETQNTGELFF
>TRBD2|once|TRBJ2-3|15|TRBV11-2
TGTGCCAGCAGTATTAGCGGGAGGGCCAAAGATACGCAGTATTTT
CASSISGRAKDTQYF
>TRBD2|once|TRBJ2-1|15|TRBV9
TGTGCCAGCAGCGTGCGACTAGCGGGCTACAATGAGCAGTTCTTC
CASSVRLAGYNEQFF
>-|-|TRBJ1-1|13|TRBV6-5
TGTGCCAGCAGTTACGGCCAGAACACTGAAGCTTTCTTT
CASSYGQNTEAFF
>-|-|TRBJ1-4|14|TRBV7-2
TGTGCCAGCAGCTTAGGGGGCAAGGTTGAAAAACTGTTTTTT
CASSLGGKVEKLFF
>TRBD1|once|TRBJ1-1|16|TRBV5-4
TGTGCCAGCAGCAACCGGGACAGGGGGGTTAGAACTGAAGCTTTCTTT
CASSNRDRGVRTEAFF
>-|few|TRBJ1-2|14|TRBV6-5
TGTGCCAGCAGTTACTCGGGCAGGTACTATGGCTACACCTTC
CASSYSGRYYGYTF
>-|-|TRBJ1-5|14|TRBV6-5
TGTGCCAGCAGTTACTCGGAGGGGCTCCAGCCCCAGCATTTT
CASSYSEGLQPQHF
>TRBD2|-|TRBJ2-1|18|TRBV7-9
TGTGCCAGCAGCCCGCTTGGGAGCGGGAGGGCCGGTGGCAATGAGCAGTTCTTC
CASSPLGSGRAGGNEQFF
>-|-|TRBJ2-3|14|TRBV2
TGTGCCAGCAGGCCGGGTTCCATGGCAGATACGCAGTATTTT
CASRPGSMADTQYF
>-|-|TRBJ1-1|14|TRBV7-9
TGTGCCAGCAGCCTAGAGGGGTGGTCCACTGAAGCTTTCTTT
CASSLEGWSTEAFF
>-|-|TRBJ1-5|14|TRBV7-3
TGTGCCAGCAGCTTGTATAGTCTCAATCAGCCCCAGCATTTT
CASSLYSLNQPQHF
>TRBD1|-|TRBJ2-7|15|TRBV28
TGTGCCAGCGCCCAGGCCGGGACAGGGGACTACGAGCAGTACTTC
CASAQAGTGDYEQYF
>-|-|TRBJ1-3|16|TRBV7-6
TGTGCCAGCAGCTTAGGTTCTACGGTCTCTGGAAACACCATATATTTT
CASSLGSTVSGNTIYF
>TRBD1|-|TRBJ1-1|13|TRBV19
TGTGCCAGTAGTCTCGGACAGGGGACTGAAGCTTTCTTT
CASSLGQGTEAFF
>-|-|TRBJ2-3|15|TRBV7-8
TGTGCCAGCAGCCCAGAGGCCACGGGTAGAGGGACGCAGTATTTT
CASSPEATGRGTQYF
>-|once|TRBJ2-7|15|TRBV27
TGTGCCAGCACCTGGACCTTTGGAGGCTCCTACGAGCAGTACTTC
CASTWTFGGSYEQYF
>-|-|TRBJ1-2|12|TRBV7-9
TGTGCCAGCAGCTTCGGACAGAGTGGCTACACCTTC
CASSFGQSGYTF
>TRBD2|-|TRBJ2-6|19|TRBV5-4
TGTGCCAGCAGCTTGCTGGGACTAGCGGGTCTCTCTGGGGCCAACGTCCTGACTTTC
CASSLLGLAGLSGANVLTF
>TRBD2|-|TRBJ2-1|15|TRBV7-9
TGTGCCAGCAGCTTAGGAGCGGGAGGGCCGAATGAGCAGTTCTTC
CASSLGAGGPNEQFF
>-|medium-sized|TRBJ2-2|15|TRBV13
TGTGCCAGCAGCTTAGTAAGGGGTGCCACCGGGGAGCTGTTTTTT
CASSLVRGATGELFF
>TRBD2|-|TRBJ2-2|16|TRBV4-3
TGCGCCAGCAGCGGGACTAGCGGGAGTGGCACCGGGGAGCTGTTTTTT
CASSGTSGSGTGELFF
>-|-|TRBJ2-5|15|TRBV5-8
TGTGCCAGCAGCCCAGGCCAGGGGGGAATGGAGACCCAGTACTTC
CASSPGQGGMETQYF
>-|-|TRBJ1-3|16|TRBV18
TGTGCCAGCTCACCCTACGACAGTAGCTCTGGAAACACCATATATTTT
CASSPYDSSSGNTIYF
>-|-|TRBJ2-1|14|TRBV7-9
TGTGCCAGCAGCTTAGTGGGTTGGGAGAATGAGCAGTTCTTC
CASSLVGWENEQFF